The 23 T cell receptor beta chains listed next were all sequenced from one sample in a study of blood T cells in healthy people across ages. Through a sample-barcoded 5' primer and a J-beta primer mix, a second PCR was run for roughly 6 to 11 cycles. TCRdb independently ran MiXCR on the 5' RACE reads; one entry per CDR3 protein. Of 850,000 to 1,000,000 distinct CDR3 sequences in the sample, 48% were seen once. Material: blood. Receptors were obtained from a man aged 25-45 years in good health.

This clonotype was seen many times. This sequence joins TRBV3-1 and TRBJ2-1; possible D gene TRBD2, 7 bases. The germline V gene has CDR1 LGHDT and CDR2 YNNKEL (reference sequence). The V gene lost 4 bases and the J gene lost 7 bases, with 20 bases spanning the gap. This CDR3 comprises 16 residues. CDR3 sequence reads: CASSLGPGGLRNEQFF. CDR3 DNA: TGTGCCAGCAGCCTCGGCCCGGGGGGCTTAAGGAATGAGCAGTTCTTC.

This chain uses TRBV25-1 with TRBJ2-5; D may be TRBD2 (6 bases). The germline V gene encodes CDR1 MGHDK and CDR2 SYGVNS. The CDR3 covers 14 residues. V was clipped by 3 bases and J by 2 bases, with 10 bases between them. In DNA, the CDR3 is TGTGCCAGCAGTGAGACCGGGAGACAAGAGACCCAGTACTTC. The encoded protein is CASSETGRQETQYF.

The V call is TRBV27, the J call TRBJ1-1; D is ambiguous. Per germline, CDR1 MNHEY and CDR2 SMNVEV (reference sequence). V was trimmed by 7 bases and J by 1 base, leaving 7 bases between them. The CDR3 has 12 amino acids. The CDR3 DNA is TGTGCCAGCATGCGAACGAACACTGAAGCTTTCTTT. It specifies CASMRTNTEAFF.

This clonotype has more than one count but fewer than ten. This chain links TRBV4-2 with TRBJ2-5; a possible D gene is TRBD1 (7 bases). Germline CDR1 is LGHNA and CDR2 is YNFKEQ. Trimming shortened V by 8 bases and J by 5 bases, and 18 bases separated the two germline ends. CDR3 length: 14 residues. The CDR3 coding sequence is TGTGCCAGCGGGAGGTCAGGGGGTGACGAGACCCAGTACTTC. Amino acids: CASGRSGGDETQYF.

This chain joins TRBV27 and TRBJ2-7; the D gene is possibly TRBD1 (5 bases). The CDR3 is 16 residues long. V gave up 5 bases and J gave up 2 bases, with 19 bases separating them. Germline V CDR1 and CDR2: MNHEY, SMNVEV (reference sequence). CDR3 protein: CASSHGSGETAYEQYF. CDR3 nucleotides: TGTGCCAGCAGTCATGGATCCGGTGAGACAGCCTACGAGCAGTACTTC.

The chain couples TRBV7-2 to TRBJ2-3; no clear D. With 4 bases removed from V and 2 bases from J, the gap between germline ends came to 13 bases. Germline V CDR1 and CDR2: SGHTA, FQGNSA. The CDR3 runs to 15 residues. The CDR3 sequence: CASSSALLTTDTQYF. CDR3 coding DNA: TGTGCCAGCAGCTCGGCACTACTTACCACAGATACGCAGTATTTT.

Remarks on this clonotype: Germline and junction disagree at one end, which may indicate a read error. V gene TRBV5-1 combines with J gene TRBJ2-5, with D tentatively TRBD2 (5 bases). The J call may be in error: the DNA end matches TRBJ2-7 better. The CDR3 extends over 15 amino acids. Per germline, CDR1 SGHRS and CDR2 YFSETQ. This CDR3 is CDSSFGLAAVYEQYF. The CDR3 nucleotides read TGCGACAGCAGCTTTGGGCTAGCTGCTGTGTACGAGCAGTACTTC.

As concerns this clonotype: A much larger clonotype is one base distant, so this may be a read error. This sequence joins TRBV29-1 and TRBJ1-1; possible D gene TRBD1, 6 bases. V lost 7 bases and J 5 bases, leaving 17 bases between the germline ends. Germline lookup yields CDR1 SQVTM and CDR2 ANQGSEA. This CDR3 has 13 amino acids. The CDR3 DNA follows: TGCAGCGGTGCGGCCAGGGGAGGTACTGAAGCTTTCTTT. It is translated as CSGAARGGTEAFF.

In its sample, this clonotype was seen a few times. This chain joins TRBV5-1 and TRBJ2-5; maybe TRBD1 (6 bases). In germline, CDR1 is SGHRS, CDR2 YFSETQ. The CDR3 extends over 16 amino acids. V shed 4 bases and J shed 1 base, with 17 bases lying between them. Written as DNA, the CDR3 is TGCGCCAGCAGCGCTCCCCTAACAGGGCTCCAAGAGACCCAGTACTTC. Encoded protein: CASSAPLTGLQETQYF.

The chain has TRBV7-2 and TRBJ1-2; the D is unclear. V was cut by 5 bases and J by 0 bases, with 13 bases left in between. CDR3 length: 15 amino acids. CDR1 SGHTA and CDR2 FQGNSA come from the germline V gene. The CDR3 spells CASSPTMTANYGYTF. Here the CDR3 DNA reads TGTGCCAGCAGCCCCACGATGACGGCTAACTATGGCTACACCTTC.

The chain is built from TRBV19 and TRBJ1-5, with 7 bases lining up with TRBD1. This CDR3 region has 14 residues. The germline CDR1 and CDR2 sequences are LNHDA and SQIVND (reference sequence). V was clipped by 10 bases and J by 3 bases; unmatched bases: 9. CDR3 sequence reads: CATADRLYNQPQHF. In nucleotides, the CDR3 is TGTGCCACCGCGGACAGGCTCTACAATCAGCCCCAGCATTTT.

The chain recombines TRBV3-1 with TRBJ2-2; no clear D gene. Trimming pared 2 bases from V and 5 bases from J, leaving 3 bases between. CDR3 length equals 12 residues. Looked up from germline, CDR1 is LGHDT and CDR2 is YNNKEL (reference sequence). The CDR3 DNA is TGTGCCAGCAGCCAAACTACCGGGGAGCTGTTTTTT. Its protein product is CASSQTTGELFF.

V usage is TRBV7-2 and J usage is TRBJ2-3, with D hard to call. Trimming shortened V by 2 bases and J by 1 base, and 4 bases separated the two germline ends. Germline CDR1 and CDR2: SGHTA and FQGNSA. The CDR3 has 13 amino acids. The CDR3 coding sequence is TGTGCCAGCAGCTTATACGGCACAGATACGCAGTATTTT. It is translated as CASSLYGTDTQYF. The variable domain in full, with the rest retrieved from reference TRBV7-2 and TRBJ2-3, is GAGVSQSPSNKVTEKGKDVELRCDPISGHTALYWYRQSLGQGLEFLIYFQGNSAPDKSGLPSDRFSAERTGGSVSTLTIQRTQQEDSAVYLCASSLYGTDTQYFGPGTRLTVL.

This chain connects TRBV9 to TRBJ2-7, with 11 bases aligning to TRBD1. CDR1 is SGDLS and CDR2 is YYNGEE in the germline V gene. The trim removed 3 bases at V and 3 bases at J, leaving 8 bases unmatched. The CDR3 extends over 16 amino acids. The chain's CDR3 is CASSEGPGQGVYEQYF. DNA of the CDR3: TGTGCCAGCAGCGAGGGCCCGGGACAGGGGGTCTACGAGCAGTACTTC.

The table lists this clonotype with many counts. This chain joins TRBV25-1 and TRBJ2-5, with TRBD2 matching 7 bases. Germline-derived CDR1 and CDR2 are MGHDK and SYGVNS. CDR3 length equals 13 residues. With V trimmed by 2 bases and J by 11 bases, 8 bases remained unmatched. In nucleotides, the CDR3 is TGTGCCAGCAGTGAAGGATGGGCGGGGGAGCAGTACTTC. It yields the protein CASSEGWAGEQYF.

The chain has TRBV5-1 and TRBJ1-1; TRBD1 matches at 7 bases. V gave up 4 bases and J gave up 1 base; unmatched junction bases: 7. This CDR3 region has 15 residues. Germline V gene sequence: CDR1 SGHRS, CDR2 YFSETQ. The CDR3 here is CASSVAGTANTEAFF. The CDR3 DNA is TGCGCCAGCAGCGTAGCCGGGACAGCGAACACTGAAGCTTTCTTT.

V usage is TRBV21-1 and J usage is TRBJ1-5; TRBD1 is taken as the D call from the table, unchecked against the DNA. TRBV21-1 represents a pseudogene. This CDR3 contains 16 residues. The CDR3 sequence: CASSKGGLYSNQPQHF. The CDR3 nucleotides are TGTGCCAGCAGCAAAGGGGGCTTATATAGCAATCAGCCCCAGCATTTT.

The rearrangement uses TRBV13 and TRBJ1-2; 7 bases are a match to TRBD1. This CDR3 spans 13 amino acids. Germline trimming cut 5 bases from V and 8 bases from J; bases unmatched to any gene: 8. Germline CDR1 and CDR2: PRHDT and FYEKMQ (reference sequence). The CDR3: CASSLTGDRGYTF. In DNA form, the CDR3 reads TGTGCCAGCAGCCTAACAGGGGATCGGGGCTACACCTTC. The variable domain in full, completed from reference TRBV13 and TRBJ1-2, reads AAGVIQSPRHLIKEKRETATLKCYPIPRHDTVYWYQQGPGQDPQFLISFYEKMQSDKGSIPDRFSAQQFSDYHSELNMSSLELGDSALYFCASSLTGDRGYTFGSGTRLTVV.

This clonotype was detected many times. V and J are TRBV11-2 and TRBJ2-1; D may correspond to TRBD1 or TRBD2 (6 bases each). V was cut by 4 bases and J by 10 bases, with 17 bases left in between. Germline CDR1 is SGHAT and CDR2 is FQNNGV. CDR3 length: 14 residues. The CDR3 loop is CASSSLGIGGEQFF. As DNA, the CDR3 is TGTGCCAGCAGCTCCCTCGGAATCGGGGGCGAGCAGTTCTTC.

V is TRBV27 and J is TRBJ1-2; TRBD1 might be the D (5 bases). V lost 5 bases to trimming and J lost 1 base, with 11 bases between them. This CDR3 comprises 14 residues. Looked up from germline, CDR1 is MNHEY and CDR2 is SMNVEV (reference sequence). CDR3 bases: TGTGCCAGCAGTCGCCGGGACGGTAACTATGGCTACACCTTC. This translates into CASSRRDGNYGYTF.

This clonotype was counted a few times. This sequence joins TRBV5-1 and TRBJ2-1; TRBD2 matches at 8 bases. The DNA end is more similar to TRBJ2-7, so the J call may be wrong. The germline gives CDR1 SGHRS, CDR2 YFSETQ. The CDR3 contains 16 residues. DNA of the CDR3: TGCGCCAGCAGTGTTAGGCGGGGGGACCCCTACAATGAGCAGTACTTC. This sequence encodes CASSVRRGDPYNEQYF.

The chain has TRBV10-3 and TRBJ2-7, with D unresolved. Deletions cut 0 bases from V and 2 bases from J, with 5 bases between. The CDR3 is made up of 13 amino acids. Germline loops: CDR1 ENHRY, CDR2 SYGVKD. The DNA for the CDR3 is TGTGCCATCAGTGAGTCGGAAACCTACGAGCAGTACTTC. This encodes CAISESETYEQYF.

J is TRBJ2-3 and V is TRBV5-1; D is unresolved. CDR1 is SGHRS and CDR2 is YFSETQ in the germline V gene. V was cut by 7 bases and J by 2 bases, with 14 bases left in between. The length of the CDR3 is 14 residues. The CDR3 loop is CASAPYSSTDTQYF. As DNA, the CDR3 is TGCGCCAGCGCCCCCTACAGTTCCACAGATACGCAGTATTTT.